These T cell receptor beta chains were read from a single sample in a study of human T cells and chemical hapten exposure. MiXCR was run by TCRdb on the RACE reads, yielding one entry per CDR3 protein. This table holds 82,000 or so distinct CDR3 sequences, approximately 13% found once. Here the sequenced sample was whole blood, taken in connection with sensitization to the hapten diphenylcyclopropenone (DPC). The origin of the receptors is a woman aged 45-65 years with alopecia areata. Some clones in this sample may be carry-over from other donors' samples. CDR3s include the opening cysteine and the closing phenylalanine or tryptophan. A D gene is named only where the DNA matches it firmly. For some rows the clone size is stated as once, few or many, or as a class when expanded; others skip it.

V	J	size	D	CDR3	DNA
TRBV23-1	TRBJ2-3	few	NA	CASSQSTPYFLVSLTDTQYF	TGCGCCAGCAGTCAATCTACCCCCTACTTTCTAGTAAGCCTCACCGATACGCAGTATTTT
TRBV11-2	TRBJ1-6	many	NA	CASSFGTSSYNSPLHF	TGTGCCAGCAGCTTTGGCACAAGCTCCTATAATTCACCCCTCCACTTT
TRBV7-2	TRBJ2-3	few	NA	CASSLTRSADTQYF	TGTGCCAGCAGCCTGACTAGATCTGCAGATACGCAGTATTTT
TRBV9	TRBJ2-3	NA	TRBD2	CASSGGSGASTDTQYF	TGTGCCAGCAGTGGTGGAAGCGGGGCTAGCACAGATACGCAGTATTTT
TRBV20-1	TRBJ2-2	NA	TRBD2	CSARQREGLTGELFF	TGCAGTGCTAGACAGCGGGAGGGCCTCACCGGGGAGCTGTTTTTT
TRBV6-2/TRBV6-3	TRBJ2-1	many	TRBD2	CASRTSGSNEQFF	TGTGCCAGTCGGACTAGCGGGAGTAACGAGCAGTTCTTC
TRBV7-2	TRBJ2-1	NA	NA	CASSHPTRHNEQFF	TGTGCCAGCAGCCACCCGACTAGGCATAATGAGCAGTTCTTC
TRBV7-9	TRBJ1-3	few	NA	CASPTPGNTIYF	TGTGCCAGCCCCACCCCAGGAAACACCATATATTTT
TRBV10-1	TRBJ1-6	many	NA	CASSEGDSPLHF	TGCGCCAGCAGTGAGGGAGATTCACCCCTCCACTTT
TRBV7-6	TRBJ2-5	few	TRBD1	CASSLNSGQGAKETQYF	TGTGCCAGCAGCCTAAACTCGGGACAGGGGGCGAAAGAGACCCAGTACTTC
TRBV29-1	TRBJ2-7	many	NA	CSARTSYEQYF	TGCAGCGCGAGGACGTCCTACGAGCAGTACTTC
TRBV30	TRBJ1-1	few	NA	CAWSVFRAMNTEAFF	TGTGCCTGGAGTGTATTTAGGGCCATGAACACTGAAGCTTTCTTT
TRBV5-1	TRBJ1-5	NA	TRBD1	CASSLTGASNQPQHF	TGCGCCAGCAGCTTGACAGGGGCGAGCAATCAGCCCCAGCATTTT
TRBV20-1	TRBJ2-5	many	NA	CSARVGGQETQYF	TGCAGTGCTAGAGTCGGGGGCCAAGAGACCCAGTACTTC
TRBV9	TRBJ2-2	NA	NA	CATSVGEAGLTGELFF	TGTGCCACCAGCGTAGGGGAAGCGGGTCTCACCGGGGAGCTGTTTTTT
TRBV11-2	TRBJ2-1	many	TRBD2	CASSLKGLDTLLWNEQFF	TGTGCCAGCAGCCTCAAGGGACTAGATACCCTTCTTTGGAATGAGCAGTTCTTC
TRBV7-9	TRBJ2-7	NA	NA	CASSKDRPPRYEQYF	TGTGCCAGCAGCAAAGACAGACCCCCTAGGTACGAGCAGTACTTC
TRBV11-2	TRBJ2-1	many	TRBD1	CASSLAFRGSSYNEQFF	TGTGCCAGCAGCTTAGCATTCAGGGGGAGCTCCTACAATGAGCAGTTCTTC
TRBV18	TRBJ2-7	NA	TRBD2	CASSSTSGTYEQYF	TGTGCCAGCTCATCGACTAGCGGAACTTACGAGCAGTACTTC
TRBV5-4	TRBJ1-2	many	NA	CASSLDRRDYGYTF	TGTGCCAGCAGCTTGGATCGCAGAGACTATGGCTACACCTTC
TRBV9	TRBJ2-1	NA	NA	CASSVVGQSHNEQFF	TGTGCCAGCAGCGTGGTAGGTCAGAGTCACAATGAGCAGTTCTTC
TRBV7-2	TRBJ2-3	few	TRBD2	CASSSNPGLATDTQYF	TGTGCCAGCAGCTCAAACCCGGGACTAGCGACAGATACGCAGTATTTT
TRBV12-3/TRBV12-4	TRBJ1-5	NA	NA	CASSLASYQPQHF	TGTGCCAGCAGTTTAGCCAGCTATCAGCCCCAGCATTTT
TRBV12-3/TRBV12-4	TRBJ2-1	few	NA	CASSLAGVNNEQFF	TGTGCCAGCAGTTTAGCGGGAGTGAACAATGAGCAGTTCTTC
TRBV7-9	TRBJ2-2	many	NA	CASSPKRTDGELFF	TGTGCCAGCAGCCCAAAAAGGACAGACGGGGAGCTGTTTTTT
TRBV30	TRBJ1-1	NA	NA	CAWIDGFFCGEECTEAFF	TGTGCCTGGATAGACGGTTTCTTCTGTGGAGAGGAGTGCACTGAAGCTTTCTTT
TRBV20-1	TRBJ2-3	few	TRBD2	CSARLRASGTTDTQYF	TGCAGTGCTAGATTAAGGGCTAGCGGGACCACAGATACGCAGTATTTT
TRBV18	TRBJ1-2	many	NA	CASSPDRNYGYTF	TGTGCCAGCAGTCCTGACAGAAACTATGGCTACACCTTC
TRBV20-1	TRBJ1-5	NA	NA	CSASVGSFNQPQHF	TGCAGTGCTAGTGTTGGCTCTTTCAATCAGCCCCAGCATTTT
TRBV10-3	TRBJ1-2	few	TRBD1	CAIRLTGIDGYTF	TGTGCCATCCGATTGACAGGGATTGATGGCTACACCTTC
TRBV12-3/TRBV12-4	TRBJ1-5	few	TRBD1	CASSVPGQWSTQHF	TGTGCCAGCAGCGTCCCGGGACAGTGGTCGACCCAGCATTTT
TRBV2	TRBJ2-3	NA	NA	CASRDGSGTDTQYF	TGTGCCAGCAGGGACGGGAGCGGGACAGATACGCAGTATTTT
TRBV18	TRBJ1-4	NA	NA	CASSGNYEKLFF	TGTGCCAGCTCCGGTAATTATGAAAAACTGTTTTTT
TRBV30	TRBJ1-1	NA	NA	CDWGGLPGAFF	TGTGACTGGGGGGGCCTCCCGGGAGCTTTCTTT
TRBV14	TRBJ1-4	NA	NA	CASSQDRGENEKLFF	TGTGCCAGCAGCCAAGATCGGGGGGAGAATGAAAAACTGTTTTTT
TRBV6-5	TRBJ2-1	NA	TRBD1	CASSTGANEQFF	TGTGCCAGCAGTACAGGGGCAAATGAGCAGTTCTTC
TRBV3-1	TRBJ1-5	many	NA	CASSHSGDAQPQHF	TGTGCCAGCAGCCATTCAGGGGACGCTCAGCCCCAGCATTTT
TRBV18	TRBJ2-3	many	NA	CASAVHGGIYTDTQYF	TGTGCCAGCGCGGTACACGGAGGGATCTATACAGATACGCAGTATTTT
TRBV10-2	TRBJ2-1	few	TRBD2	CASSSGTRTWNEQFF	TGCGCCAGCAGTTCCGGGACTAGGACGTGGAATGAGCAGTTCTTC
TRBV7-9	TRBJ1-3	many	NA	CASSPTGDSGNTIYF	TGTGCCAGCAGCCCTACAGGAGACTCTGGAAACACCATATATTTT
TRBV3-1	TRBJ2-3	NA	TRBD2	CASSHRAGVPDTQYF	TGTGCCAGCAGCCACCGAGCGGGAGTCCCGGATACGCAGTATTTT
TRBV29-1	TRBJ2-7	NA	NA	CSVMPWAGEQYF	TGCAGCGTTATGCCCTGGGCAGGCGAGCAGTACTTC
TRBV5-6	TRBJ2-7	NA	NA	CASSLFAEQYF	TGTGCCAGCAGCTTGTTCGCCGAGCAGTACTTC
TRBV15	TRBJ2-1	few	NA	CATSRPSQGNNEQFF	TGTGCCACCAGCAGACCATCCCAGGGGAACAATGAGCAGTTCTTC
TRBV20-1	TRBJ1-6	few	NA	CSARVTAQNSPLHF	TGCAGTGCTAGAGTCACAGCCCAGAACTCACCCCTCCACTTT
TRBV29-1	TRBJ1-1	many	NA	CSVARVPYTEAFF	TGCAGCGTTGCGCGAGTACCCTACACTGAAGCTTTCTTT
TRBV18	TRBJ2-3	NA	NA	CASSPVGFSTDTQYF	TGTGCCAGCTCACCCGTGGGATTCAGCACAGATACGCAGTATTTT
TRBV20-1	TRBJ1-2	many	TRBD1	CSANPGQGDYGYTF	TGCAGTGCTAACCCTGGACAGGGGGACTATGGCTACACCTTC
TRBV29-1	TRBJ2-7	many	TRBD2	CSVRTSVDEQYF	TGCAGCGTCCGGACTAGCGTCGACGAGCAGTACTTC
TRBV12-2	TRBJ1-2	NA	NA	CASRWGQRLSSHGYTF	TGTGCAAGTCGCTGGGGACAGCGGCTCTCTAGCCATGGCTACACCTTC
TRBV7-6	TRBJ2-5	few	TRBD2	CASSLMVGREVQETQYF	TGTGCCAGCAGCCTGATGGTCGGGCGGGAGGTACAAGAGACCCAGTACTTC
TRBV29-1	TRBJ2-2	NA	TRBD2	CSTERDGHQLAGGINTGELFF	TGCAGCACCGAACGGGACGGACACCAGCTAGCGGGAGGGATAAACACCGGGGAGCTGTTTTTT
TRBV18	TRBJ1-6	many	NA	CASSPLQGAPTYNSPLHF	TGTGCCAGCTCACCGCTCCAAGGGGCCCCGACCTATAATTCACCCCTCCACTTT
TRBV29-1	TRBJ2-1	many	TRBD2	CSVIGLAGRNEQFF	TGCAGCGTGATCGGACTAGCGGGCAGGAATGAGCAGTTCTTC
TRBV29-1	TRBJ1-5	many	NA	CSVGGVNQPQHF	TGCAGCGTGGGGGGAGTCAATCAGCCCCAGCATTTT
TRBV20-1	TRBJ2-2	many	NA	CSARDGGGTTGELFF	TGCAGTGCTAGAGATGGGGGCGGAACCACCGGGGAGCTGTTTTTT
TRBV29-1	TRBJ2-1	many	NA	CSVEVGGSYNEQFF	TGCAGCGTTGAAGTCGGGGGCTCCTACAATGAGCAGTTCTTC
TRBV7-3	TRBJ2-3	few	NA	CASSSQTGDTQYF	TGTGCCAGCAGCTCCCAAACAGGGGATACGCAGTATTTT
TRBV20-1	TRBJ2-3	NA	TRBD1	CSAPTGGTDTQYF	TGCAGTGCTCCGACAGGGGGGACAGATACGCAGTATTTT